The present TCR beta chain was sequenced within a study of a mutant IDH1 vaccine in newly diagnosed glioma. Study context: Most patients had received both radiotherapy and temozolomide, the prior options being radiotherapy, temozolomide, or both.

Assay: immunoSEQ multiplex PCR; the TCRdb copy retains only in-frame clones and omits some. The sample includes around 23,000 clones, more than 70% of them seen just once. A word on this clone: The target antigen is unknown.

Documented time point: week 47, end of study. Every vaccination contained 300 ug of the mutant IDH1 20-mer peptide and was paired with topical imiquimod. The study enrolled donors with new WHO grade 3 or 4 IDH1-mutant, ATRX-lost astrocytomas. V lost 0 bases and J 7 bases, leaving 12 bases between the germline ends. The CDR3 runs to 14 residues. Germline V gives CDR1 SGHTA, CDR2 FQGNSA. This receptor was taken from a man aged 35 to 55 with glioma. The input for sequencing was PBMCs, taken from a glioma patient whose treatment included an IDH1 peptide vaccine. This chain uses TRBV7-2 with TRBJ1-1, with no clear D. This CDR3 is CASSLAYDGFEAFF. The CDR3 nucleotides are TGTGCCAGCAGCTTAGCGTACGACGGTTTTGAAGCTTTCTTT. Full variable domain (rest looked up from reference TRBV7-2 and TRBJ1-1): GAGVSQSPSNKVTEKGKDVELRCDPISGHTALYWYRQSLGQGLEFLIYFQGNSAPDKSGLPSDRFSAERTGGSVSTLTIQRTQQEDSAVYLCASSLAYDGFEAFFGQGTRLTVV.